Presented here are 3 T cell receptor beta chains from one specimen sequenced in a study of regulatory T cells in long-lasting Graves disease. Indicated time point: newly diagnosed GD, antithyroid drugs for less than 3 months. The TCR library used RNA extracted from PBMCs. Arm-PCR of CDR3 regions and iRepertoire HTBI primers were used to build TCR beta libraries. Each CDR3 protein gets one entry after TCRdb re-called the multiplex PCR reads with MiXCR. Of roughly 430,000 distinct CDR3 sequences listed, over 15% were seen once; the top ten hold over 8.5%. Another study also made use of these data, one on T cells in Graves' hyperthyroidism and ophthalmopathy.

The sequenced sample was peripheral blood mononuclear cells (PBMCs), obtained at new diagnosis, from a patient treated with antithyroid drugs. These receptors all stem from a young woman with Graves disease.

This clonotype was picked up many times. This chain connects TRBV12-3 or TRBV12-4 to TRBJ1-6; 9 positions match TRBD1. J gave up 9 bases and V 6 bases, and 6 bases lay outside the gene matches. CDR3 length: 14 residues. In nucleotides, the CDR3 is TGTGCCAGCAGGACCGGGACAGGGCCTTCACCCCTCCACTTT. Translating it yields CASRTGTGPSPLHF.

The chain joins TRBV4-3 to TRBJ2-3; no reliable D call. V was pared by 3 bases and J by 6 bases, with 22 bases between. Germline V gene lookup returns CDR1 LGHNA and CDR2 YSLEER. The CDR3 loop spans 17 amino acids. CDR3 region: CASSHTALPATRDTQYF. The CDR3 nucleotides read TGCGCCAGCAGCCACACGGCCCTCCCAGCGACCCGGGATACGCAGTATTTT.

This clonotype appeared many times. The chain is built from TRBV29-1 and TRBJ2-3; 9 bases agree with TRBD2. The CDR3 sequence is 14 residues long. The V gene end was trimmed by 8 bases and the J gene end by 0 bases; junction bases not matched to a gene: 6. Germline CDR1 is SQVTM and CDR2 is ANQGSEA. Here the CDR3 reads CSTQTSGSTDTQYF. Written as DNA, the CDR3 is TGCAGCACCCAGACTAGCGGAAGCACAGATACGCAGTATTTT.